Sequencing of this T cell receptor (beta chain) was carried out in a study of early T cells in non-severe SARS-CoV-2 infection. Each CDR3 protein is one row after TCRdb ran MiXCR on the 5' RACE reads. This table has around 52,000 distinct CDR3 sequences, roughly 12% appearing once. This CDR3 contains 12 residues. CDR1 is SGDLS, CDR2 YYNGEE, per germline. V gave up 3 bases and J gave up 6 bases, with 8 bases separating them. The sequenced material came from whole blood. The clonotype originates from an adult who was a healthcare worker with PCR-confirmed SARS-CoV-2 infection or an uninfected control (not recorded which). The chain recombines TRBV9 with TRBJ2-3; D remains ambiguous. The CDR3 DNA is TGTGCCAGCAGCGAGGGTGCCGATACGCAGTATTTT. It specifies CASSEGADTQYF. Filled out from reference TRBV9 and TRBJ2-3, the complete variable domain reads DSGVTQTPKHLITATGQRVTLRCSPRSGDLSVYWYQQSLDQGLQFLIQYYNGEERAKGNILERFSAQQFPDLHSELNLSSLELGDSALYFCASSEGADTQYFGPGTRLTVL.